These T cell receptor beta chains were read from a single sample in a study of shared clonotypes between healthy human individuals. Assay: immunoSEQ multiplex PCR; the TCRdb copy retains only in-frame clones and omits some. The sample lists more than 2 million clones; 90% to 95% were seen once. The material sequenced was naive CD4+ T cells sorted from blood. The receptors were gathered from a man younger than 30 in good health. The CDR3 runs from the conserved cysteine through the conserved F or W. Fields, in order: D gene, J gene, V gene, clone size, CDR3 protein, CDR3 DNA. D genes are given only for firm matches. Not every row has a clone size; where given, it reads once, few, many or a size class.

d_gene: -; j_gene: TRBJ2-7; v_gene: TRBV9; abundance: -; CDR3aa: CASSQVRERYEQYF; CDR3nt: TGTGCCAGCAGCCAAGTACGGGAGCGCTACGAGCAGTACTTC
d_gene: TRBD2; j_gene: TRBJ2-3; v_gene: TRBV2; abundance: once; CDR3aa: CASRQLAGGGDTQYF; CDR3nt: TGTGCCAGCAGACAACTAGCGGGAGGGGGAGATACGCAGTATTTT
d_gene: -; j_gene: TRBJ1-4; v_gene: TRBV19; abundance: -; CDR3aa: CASSRDPWNEKLFF; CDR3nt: TGTGCCAGTAGTAGAGACCCTTGGAATGAAAAACTGTTTTTT
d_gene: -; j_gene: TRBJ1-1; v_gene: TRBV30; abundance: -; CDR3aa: CAWSSGIPVGNTEAFF; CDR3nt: TGTGCCTGGAGTTCCGGGATCCCAGTCGGGAACACTGAAGCTTTCTTT
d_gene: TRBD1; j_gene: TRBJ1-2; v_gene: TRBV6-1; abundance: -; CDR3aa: CASNRKGQHYGYTF; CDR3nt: TGTGCCAGCAATAGAAAGGGACAGCACTATGGCTACACCTTC
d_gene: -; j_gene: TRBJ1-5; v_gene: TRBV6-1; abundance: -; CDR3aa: CASSGRENQPQHF; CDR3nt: TGTGCCAGCAGTGGACGGGAAAATCAGCCCCAGCATTTT
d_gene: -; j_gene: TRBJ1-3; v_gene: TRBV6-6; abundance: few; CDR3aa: CASSSGGIGTIYF; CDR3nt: TGTGCCAGCAGTTCTGGAGGGATCGGCACCATATATTTT
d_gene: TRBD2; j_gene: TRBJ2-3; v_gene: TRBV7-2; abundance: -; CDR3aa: CASSLDQGGRALDTQYF; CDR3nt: TGTGCCAGCAGCCTCGACCAAGGCGGGAGGGCCTTAGATACGCAGTATTTT
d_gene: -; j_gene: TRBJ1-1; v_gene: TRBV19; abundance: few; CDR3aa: CASSPSGLNTEAFF; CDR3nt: TGTGCCAGTAGTCCCTCGGGCCTGAACACTGAAGCTTTCTTT
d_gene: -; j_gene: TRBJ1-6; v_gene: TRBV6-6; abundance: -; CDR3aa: CASRRDSPLHF; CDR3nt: TGTGCCAGCAGGAGGGATTCACCCCTCCACTTT
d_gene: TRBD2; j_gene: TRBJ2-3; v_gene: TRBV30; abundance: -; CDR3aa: CAWSKGLAGVSDTQYF; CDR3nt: TGTGCCTGGAGTAAGGGACTAGCGGGGGTTTCAGATACGCAGTATTTT
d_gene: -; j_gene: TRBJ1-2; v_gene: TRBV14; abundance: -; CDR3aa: CASSQVGVRYGYTF; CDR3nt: TGTGCCAGCAGCCAAGTTGGCGTCCGCTATGGCTACACCTTC
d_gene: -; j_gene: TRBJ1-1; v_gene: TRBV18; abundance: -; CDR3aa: CASSQQTKNTEAFF; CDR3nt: TGTGCCAGCTCACAACAGACAAAGAACACTGAAGCTTTCTTT
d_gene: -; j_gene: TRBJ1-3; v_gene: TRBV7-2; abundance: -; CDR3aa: CASSSWDRSGNTIYF; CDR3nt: TGTGCCAGCAGCTCCTGGGACCGCTCTGGAAACACCATATATTTT
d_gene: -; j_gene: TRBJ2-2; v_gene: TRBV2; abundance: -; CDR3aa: CASTEEVTGELFF; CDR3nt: TGTGCCAGCACCGAGGAGGTCACCGGGGAGCTGTTTTTT
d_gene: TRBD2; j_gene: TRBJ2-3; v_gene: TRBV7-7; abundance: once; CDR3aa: CASTEGLSLADTQYF; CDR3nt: TGTGCTAGCACCGAGGGACTATCTCTCGCAGATACGCAGTATTTT
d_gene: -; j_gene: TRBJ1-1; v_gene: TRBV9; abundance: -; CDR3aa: CASTVGFGDTEAFF; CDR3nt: TGTGCCAGCACGGTAGGTTTCGGAGACACTGAAGCTTTCTTT
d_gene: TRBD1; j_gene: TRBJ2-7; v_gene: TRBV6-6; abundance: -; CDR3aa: CASSPGTVSSYEQYF; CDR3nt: TGTGCCAGCAGCCCCGGGACAGTAAGCTCCTACGAGCAGTACTTC
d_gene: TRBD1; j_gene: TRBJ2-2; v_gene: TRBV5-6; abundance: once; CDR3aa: CASSFLQGYTGELFF; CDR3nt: TGTGCCAGCAGCTTTTTACAGGGGTACACCGGGGAGCTGTTTTTT
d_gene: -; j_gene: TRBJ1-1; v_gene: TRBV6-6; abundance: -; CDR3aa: CASSSPGGPGGAFF; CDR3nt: TGTGCCAGCAGTTCCCCCGGGGGCCCGGGAGGAGCTTTCTTT
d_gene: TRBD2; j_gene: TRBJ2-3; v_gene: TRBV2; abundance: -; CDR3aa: CASSGGGVGTDTQYF; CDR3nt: TGTGCCAGCAGTGGGGGGGGAGTTGGTACAGATACGCAGTATTTT
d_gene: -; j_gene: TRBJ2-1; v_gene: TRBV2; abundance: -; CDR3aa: CASLPEWYRNEQFF; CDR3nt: TGTGCCAGCCTCCCCGAATGGTATCGGAATGAGCAGTTCTTC
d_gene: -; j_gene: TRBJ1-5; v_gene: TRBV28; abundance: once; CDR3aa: CASSLYMGMDQPQHF; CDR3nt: TGTGCCAGCAGTTTGTATATGGGGATGGATCAGCCCCAGCATTTT
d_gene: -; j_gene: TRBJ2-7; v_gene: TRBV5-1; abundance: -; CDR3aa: CASSPTGKTGRGQYF; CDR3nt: TGCGCCAGCAGCCCGACTGGGAAGACAGGGAGGGGGCAGTACTTC
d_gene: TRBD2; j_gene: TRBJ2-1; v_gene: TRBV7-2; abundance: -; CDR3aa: CASSVGLAAYNEQFF; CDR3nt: TGTGCCAGCAGCGTGGGACTAGCGGCCTACAATGAGCAGTTCTTC
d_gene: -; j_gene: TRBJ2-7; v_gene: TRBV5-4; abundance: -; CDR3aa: CASSSGGITYEQYF; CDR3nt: TGTGCCAGCAGCTCTGGTGGGATTACCTACGAGCAGTACTTC
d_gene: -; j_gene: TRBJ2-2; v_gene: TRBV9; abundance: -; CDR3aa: CASSVEGYTGELFF; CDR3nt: TGTGCCAGCAGCGTAGAGGGTTACACCGGGGAGCTGTTTTTT
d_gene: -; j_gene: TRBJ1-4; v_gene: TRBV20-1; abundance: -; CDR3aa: CSATSNEKLFF; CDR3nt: TGCAGTGCCACTTCTAATGAAAAACTGTTTTTT
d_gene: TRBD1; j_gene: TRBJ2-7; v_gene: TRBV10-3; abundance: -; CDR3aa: CAISEARTGRNYEQYF; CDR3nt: TGTGCCATCAGTGAGGCCCGGACAGGACGCAACTACGAGCAGTACTTC
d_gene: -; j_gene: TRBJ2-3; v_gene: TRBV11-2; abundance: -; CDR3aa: CASSFGDHTDTQYF; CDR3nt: TGTGCCAGCAGCTTCGGGGACCACACAGATACGCAGTATTTT
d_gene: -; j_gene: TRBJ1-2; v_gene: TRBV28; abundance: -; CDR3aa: CASISGNPYGYTF; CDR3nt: TGTGCCAGCATATCAGGGAACCCCTATGGCTACACCTTC
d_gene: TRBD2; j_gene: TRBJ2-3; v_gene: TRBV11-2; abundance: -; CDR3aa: CASSLGTISTDTQYF; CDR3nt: TGTGCCAGCAGCCTAGGGACTATAAGCACAGATACGCAGTATTTT